The 32 T cell receptor beta chains in this list originate from one sample, sequenced in a study of cytomegalovirus exposure and HLA in healthy donors. Repertoires were generated with immunoSEQ multiplex PCR, while TCRdb's copy carries only in-frame clones and drops some. This sample has some 140,000 clones, with about 86% found just once. The sample comprised PBMCs. The source is a human donor in good health.

This clone was seen once. The chain links TRBV29-1 to TRBJ1-3; 11 bases agree with TRBD1. Trimming removed 6 bases from V and 4 bases from J; junction bases left unmatched: 8. CDR1 SQVTM and CDR2 ANQGSEA come from the germline V gene. The CDR3 is 15 amino acids. In DNA, the CDR3 is TGCAGCGTCGCAGGACAGGGGGCGAAAGGAAACACCATATATTTT. Translating it yields CSVAGQGAKGNTIYF.

This chain connects TRBV19 to TRBJ2-7; the D gene is possibly TRBD2 (5 bases). V was clipped by 3 bases and J by 3 bases, with 12 bases between them. The CDR3 has 14 residues. Looked up from germline, CDR1 is LNHDA and CDR2 is SQIVND (reference sequence). CDR3 nucleotides: TGTGCCAGTAGTATCAACTTAGAGGGCTACGAGCAGTACTTC. Translating it yields CASSINLEGYEQYF. The full variable domain, its missing parts supplied by reference TRBV19 and TRBJ2-7, is DGGITQSPKYLFRKEGQNVTLSCEQNLNHDAMYWYRQDPGQGLRLIYYSQIVNDFQKGDIAEGYSVSREKKESFPLTVTSAQKNPTAFYLCASSINLEGYEQYFGPGTRLTVT.

The V call is TRBV4-3, the J call TRBJ2-5; the match to TRBD2 covers 12 bases. V dropped 1 base and J dropped 5; count of bases not matched to a gene: 5. CDR1 LGHNA and CDR2 YSLEER come from the germline V gene. The CDR3 is made up of 16 amino acids. CDR3 DNA sequence: TGCGCCAGCAGCCAAGGGACTAGCGGGGCCGGGGAGACCCAGTACTTC. This gives the protein CASSQGTSGAGETQYF.

The V call is TRBV27, the J call TRBJ2-5; TRBD1 aligns across 8 bases. Per germline, CDR1 MNHEY and CDR2 SMNVEV (reference sequence). This CDR3 region has 13 residues. Trimming at V came to 6 bases and at J to 7 bases, leaving 7 bases not matched to a gene. CDR3 DNA: TGTGCCAGCAGAGCACTAGGGACAGGGACCCAGTACTTC. It yields the protein CASRALGTGTQYF.

The genes are TRBV5-1 and TRBJ2-1; 8 bases map to TRBD2. V lost 5 bases, J lost 8 bases, and 12 bases stayed unmatched. Germline-derived CDR1 and CDR2 are SGHRS and YFSETQ. This CDR3 is 15 amino acids long. CDR3 sequence (DNA): TGCGCCAGCAGGGACTCGGGACTAGGTGCCGATGAGCAGTTCTTC. It translates to CASRDSGLGADEQFF.

The table lists this clone with a few counts. V is TRBV18 and J is TRBJ2-5, with no clear D. CDR1 is KGHSH and CDR2 is LQKENI in the germline V gene. The CDR3 runs to 13 residues. V was trimmed by 4 bases and J by 0 bases, leaving 6 bases between them. The CDR3 here is CASSRNNQETQYF. For the CDR3, the DNA is TGTGCCAGCTCACGAAACAACCAAGAGACCCAGTACTTC.

V and J are TRBV7-9 and TRBJ2-1; no definite D call. The germline CDR1 and CDR2 sequences are SEHNR and FQNEAQ (reference sequence). The ends were cut back, 6 bases at V and 6 bases at J, with 18 bases in the middle. This CDR3 is 15 amino acids long. Here the CDR3 reads CASRLLEADFNEQFF. DNA of the CDR3: TGTGCCAGCAGACTGCTAGAGGCCGACTTCAATGAGCAGTTCTTC.

The CDR3 protein is CASSLDRNNYGYTF. The DNA of the CDR3 is TGTGCCAGCAGTTTAGACAGGAATAACTATGGCTACACCTTC. The chain is built from TRBV28 and TRBJ1-2, with D maybe TRBD1 (6 bases). The CDR3 runs 14 residues. Trimming pared 2 bases from V and 1 base from J, leaving 8 bases between. Germline loops: CDR1 MDHEN, CDR2 SYDVKM.

V and J are TRBV18 and TRBJ2-2; 9 positions agree with TRBD1. This CDR3 has 15 residues. V lost 6 bases to trimming and J lost 4 bases; unmatched junction nucleotides: 6. The germline gives CDR1 KGHSH, CDR2 LQKENI. The CDR3 here is CASSPGQGGTGELFF. The CDR3 coding sequence is TGTGCCAGCTCCCCGGGACAGGGAGGCACCGGGGAGCTGTTTTTT.

This clone was observed a few times. The rearrangement uses TRBV6-5 and TRBJ1-3; D might be TRBD1 (5 bases). Germline V gene lookup returns CDR1 MNHEY and CDR2 SVGAGI. The CDR3 spans 14 residues. The ends were cut back, 8 bases at V and 3 bases at J, with 14 bases in the middle. CDR3 sequence: CASRDSLIGNTIYF. The CDR3 bases are TGTGCCAGCCGTGACAGCTTGATTGGAAACACCATATATTTT.

CDR3 in DNA: TGTGCCAGCAGCCGTGGACTAGCGGGACTTCGAGAGCAGTTCTTC. It translates to CASSRGLAGLREQFF. This chain connects TRBV6-5 to TRBJ2-1; 12 nucleotides match TRBD2. CDR3 length: 15 amino acids. Trimming removed 6 bases from V and 10 bases from J; junction bases left unmatched: 10. Germline CDR1 MNHEY, CDR2 SVGAGI.

This rearrangement joins TRBV6-5 to TRBJ1-3; D unresolved. This CDR3 spans 15 amino acids. Germline CDR1 MNHEY, CDR2 SVGAGI. The V gene lost 6 bases and the J gene lost 0 bases, with 12 bases spanning the gap. CDR3: CASSSSVGSGNTIYF. CDR3 sequence (DNA): TGTGCCAGCAGCTCCAGCGTCGGCTCTGGAAACACCATATATTTT.

This clone was counted once. The chain is built from TRBV5-6 and TRBJ2-3, with TRBD1 as a possible D gene (5 bases). V was trimmed by 4 bases and J by 3 bases, leaving 12 bases between them. CDR1 SGHDT and CDR2 YYEEEE come from the germline V gene. The CDR3 loop spans 14 amino acids. This CDR3 reads CASSPLGATDTQYF. The CDR3 DNA follows: TGTGCCAGCAGCCCGCTTGGGGCAACAGATACGCAGTATTTT.

This clone has a handful of counts. The chain uses TRBV27 and TRBJ2-5; maybe TRBD1 (6 bases). The CDR3 is made up of 15 amino acids. Germline CDR1 is MNHEY and CDR2 is SMNVEV (reference sequence). Deletions cut 2 bases from V and 5 bases from J, with 15 bases between. CDR3 residues: CASSLGSRGRETQYF. For the CDR3, the DNA is TGTGCCAGCAGTTTAGGCAGCAGGGGTAGGGAGACCCAGTACTTC.

This chain joins TRBV13 and TRBJ2-1, with 8 bases matching TRBD2. CDR1 and CDR2 (germline): PRHDT, FYEKMQ (reference sequence). The ends lost 5 bases at V and 6 bases at J; junction bases unmatched: 9. CDR3 length: 15 residues. The CDR3 DNA sequence: TGTGCCAGCAGCAACGGGCCCCGGGAGGGCAATGAGCAGTTCTTC. Its protein is CASSNGPREGNEQFF.

This sequence joins TRBV4-1 and TRBJ2-3; TRBD2 matches 9 bases. Germline V gene data show CDR1 as MGHRA and CDR2 as YSYEKL. This CDR3 region has 16 residues. The V segment lost 1 base and the J segment 6 bases; nucleotides outside the gene matches: 8. The CDR3 sequence is CASSQVVAGAGDTQYF. The CDR3 coding sequence is TGCGCCAGCAGCCAAGTGGTAGCGGGAGCTGGGGATACGCAGTATTTT.

A single count supports this clone. J is TRBJ1-2 and V is TRBV2, with D possibly matching TRBD1 (5 bases). Germline loops: CDR1 SNHLY, CDR2 FYNNEI. Trimming removed 2 bases from V and 8 bases from J, with 12 bases in between. The CDR3 has 13 amino acids. Here the CDR3 reads CASSESGLGGYTF. DNA for the CDR3: TGTGCCAGCAGTGAATCAGGGTTGGGCGGCTACACCTTC.

The chain joins TRBV6-5 to TRBJ2-1; 10 nucleotides align to TRBD2. Germline CDR1 is MNHEY and CDR2 is SVGAGI. Trimming cost V 6 bases and J 8 bases; bases outside gene matches: 7. The length of the CDR3 is 14 residues. CDR3 sequence (DNA): TGTGCCAGCAGGGCAAGCGGGGGGGGGTATGAGCAGTTCTTC. Translating it yields CASRASGGGYEQFF.

The chain uses TRBV7-8 and TRBJ1-1; unclear D gene. CDR1 is SGHVS and CDR2 is FQNEAQ in the germline V gene. CDR3 length equals 15 residues. V was pared by 2 bases and J by 1 base, with 11 bases between. Here the CDR3 reads CASSLWRGTNTEAFF. The DNA for the CDR3 is TGTGCCAGCAGCTTATGGCGGGGAACGAACACTGAAGCTTTCTTT.

The CDR3 sequence: CASSRGLVVNNEQFF. The CDR3, as DNA: TGTGCCAGTAGTAGGGGACTAGTCGTTAATAATGAGCAGTTCTTC. This chain connects TRBV19 to TRBJ2-1; 8 nucleotides align to TRBD2. The CDR3 has 15 residues. V dropped 4 bases and J dropped 7; count of bases not matched to a gene: 9. Per germline, CDR1 LNHDA and CDR2 SQIVND (reference sequence).

This clone was seen a handful of times. V and J are TRBV5-4 and TRBJ2-2; D unresolved. Trimming cost V 3 bases and J 6 bases, with 9 bases left between them. The CDR3 has 13 residues. Germline V gives CDR1 SGHNT, CDR2 YYREEE (reference sequence). Here the CDR3 DNA reads TGTGCCAGCAGCTCGGTCATGTCCGGGGAGCTGTTTTTT. Residues: CASSSVMSGELFF. The whole variable domain, filled in from reference TRBV5-4 and TRBJ2-2, reads ETGVTQSPTHLIKTRGQQVTLRCSSQSGHNTVSWYQQALGQGPQFIFQYYREEENGRGNFPPRFSGLQFPNYSSELNVNALELDDSALYLCASSSVMSGELFFGEGSRLTVL.

The chain recombines TRBV19 with TRBJ2-3; the match to TRBD1 covers 11 bases. Trimming at V came to 3 bases and at J to 7 bases, leaving 9 bases not matched to a gene. The germline V gene encodes CDR1 LNHDA and CDR2 SQIVND (reference sequence). The CDR3 covers 16 residues. The DNA for the CDR3 is TGTGCCAGTAGTATGATGCCCGGGACAGGGGGAAATACGCAGTATTTT. Translation: CASSMMPGTGGNTQYF.

The rearrangement links TRBV13 to TRBJ2-1; D remains ambiguous. CDR3 size: 14 residues. The germline gives CDR1 PRHDT, CDR2 FYEKMQ (reference sequence). Trimming shortened V by 1 base and J by 5 bases, and 9 bases separated the two germline ends. CDR3 residues: CASSLALRDNEQFF. The CDR3 bases are TGTGCCAGCAGCTTAGCACTTCGGGACAATGAGCAGTTCTTC.

The chain links TRBV5-1 to TRBJ2-1; TRBD2 matches 7 bases. Germline assignment: CDR1 SGHRS and CDR2 YFSETQ. This CDR3 has 15 residues. V gave up 2 bases and J gave up 4 bases; unmatched junction bases: 6. The CDR3 here is CASSLQSSGYNEQFF. CDR3 nucleotides: TGCGCCAGCAGCTTACAGTCTAGCGGATACAATGAGCAGTTCTTC.

This clone was recorded at least ten times. The V call is TRBV19, the J call TRBJ1-3; 7 nucleotides line up with TRBD1. Germline V gene sequence: CDR1 LNHDA, CDR2 SQIVND (reference sequence). The V segment lost 1 base and the J segment 0 bases; nucleotides outside the gene matches: 6. This CDR3 has 17 amino acids. CDR3 sequence: CASSIVRDSDSGNTIYF. DNA for the CDR3: TGTGCCAGTAGTATAGTCCGGGACAGCGACTCTGGAAACACCATATATTTT.

The chain has TRBV18 and TRBJ1-3; D gene unclear. The ends were cut back, 0 bases at V and 0 bases at J, with 9 bases in the middle. This CDR3 has 16 residues. Germline V CDR1 and CDR2: KGHSH, LQKENI. CDR3 sequence (DNA): TGTGCCAGCTCACCACCGCAGACACCCTCTGGAAACACCATATATTTT. Its translation: CASSPPQTPSGNTIYF.

This chain joins TRBV29-1 and TRBJ1-1; D ambiguous. V dropped 4 bases and J dropped 1 base, with 4 bases sitting between them. The CDR3 is 11 amino acids. CDR1 and CDR2 (germline): SQVTM, ANQGSEA. The CDR3 protein is CSVVGNTEAFF. The CDR3 nucleotides read TGCAGCGTTGTCGGGAACACTGAAGCTTTCTTT.

The genes are TRBV7-2 and TRBJ1-6; D unresolved. The CDR3 consists of 15 residues. Trimming took off 7 bases at V and 5 bases at J, with 15 bases between the two ends. Looked up from germline, CDR1 is SGHTA and CDR2 is FQGNSA. As DNA, the CDR3 is TGTGCCAGCAAAATGAGGAGTTGGAATAATTCACCCCTCCACTTT. This codes for CASKMRSWNNSPLHF.

The V call is TRBV11-1, the J call TRBJ2-7, with 8 bases lining up with TRBD1. V lost 4 bases and J lost 5; bases outside the gene matches: 4. Germline-derived CDR1 and CDR2 are SGHAT and FQDESV (reference sequence). The length of the CDR3 is 13 residues. The CDR3 DNA follows: TGTGCCAGCAGCTCGGACAGGGACGACGAGCAGTACTTC. Protein sequence: CASSSDRDDEQYF. Supplemented by reference TRBV11-1 and TRBJ2-7, the full variable domain reads EAEVAQSPRYKITEKSQAVAFWCDPISGHATLYWYRQILGQGPELLVQFQDESVVDDSQLPKDRFSAERLKGVDSTLKIQPAELGDSAMYLCASSSDRDDEQYFGPGTRLTVT.

The genes are TRBV4-1 and TRBJ2-1, with 7 nucleotides matching TRBD1. CDR3 size: 14 residues. Germline-derived CDR1 and CDR2 are MGHRA and YSYEKL. Trimming at V came to 8 bases and at J to 1 base, leaving 5 bases not matched to a gene. The CDR3 sequence: CASQDRLSYNEQFF. The CDR3 region has the DNA TGCGCCAGCCAGGACAGGTTATCCTACAATGAGCAGTTCTTC.

The table lists this clone with a count of one. The rearrangement joins TRBV5-4 to TRBJ1-6, with TRBD1 matching 11 bases. CDR1 and CDR2 from the germline V gene are SGHNT and YYREEE (reference sequence). J lost 9 bases, V lost 4 bases, and 9 bases had no gene match. This CDR3 comprises 16 residues. CDR3 protein: CASSGAAGTGGSPLHF. The DNA of the CDR3 is TGTGCCAGCAGCGGCGCAGCCGGGACAGGGGGTTCACCCCTCCACTTT.

This clone was found a few times. The chain combines TRBV7-3 with TRBJ1-1; 7 bases align to TRBD1. The germline gives CDR1 SGHTA, CDR2 FQGTGA. The CDR3 spans 15 residues. Trimming took 3 bases from V and 2 from J; bases not matched to a gene: 6. CDR3: CASSLAGGYNTEAFF. The CDR3 DNA sequence: TGTGCCAGCAGCTTGGCAGGGGGATACAACACTGAAGCTTTCTTT.